Detailed here is one TCR beta chain. Its target is unknown. This sample was taken from a study of T cells after yellow fever vaccination. Study-wide findings and caveats: The study re-detected most primary-vaccination clones after the booster (approximately 97% CD4, around 89% CD8). The CD4 compartment and the CD8 compartment contained a small share of clonotypes in common. Abundant clonotypes from the bulk population could get into FACS-sorted repertoires as contaminants.

This CDR3 has 16 amino acids. Germline-derived CDR1 and CDR2 are MNHEY and SVGAGI. V shed 2 bases and J shed 4 bases, with 16 bases lying between them. TCRdb reprocessed the 5' RACE reads with MiXCR, giving one entry per CDR3 protein. The data show approximately 510,000 distinct CDR3 sequences, with around a fifth seen just once and roughly a sixth held by the top ten. The TCR sequence derives from a man between 18 and 35 years old who received the YFV17D yellow fever vaccine. V gene TRBV6-5 combines with J gene TRBJ2-3; D unclear. The specimen comprised PBMCs, sampled roughly 20 days after the first yellow fever vaccination. CDR3 nucleotide sequence: TGTGCCAGCAGTTACACATACAGCAGAGCCGCAGATACGCAGTATTTT. Its translation: CASSYTYSRAADTQYF.